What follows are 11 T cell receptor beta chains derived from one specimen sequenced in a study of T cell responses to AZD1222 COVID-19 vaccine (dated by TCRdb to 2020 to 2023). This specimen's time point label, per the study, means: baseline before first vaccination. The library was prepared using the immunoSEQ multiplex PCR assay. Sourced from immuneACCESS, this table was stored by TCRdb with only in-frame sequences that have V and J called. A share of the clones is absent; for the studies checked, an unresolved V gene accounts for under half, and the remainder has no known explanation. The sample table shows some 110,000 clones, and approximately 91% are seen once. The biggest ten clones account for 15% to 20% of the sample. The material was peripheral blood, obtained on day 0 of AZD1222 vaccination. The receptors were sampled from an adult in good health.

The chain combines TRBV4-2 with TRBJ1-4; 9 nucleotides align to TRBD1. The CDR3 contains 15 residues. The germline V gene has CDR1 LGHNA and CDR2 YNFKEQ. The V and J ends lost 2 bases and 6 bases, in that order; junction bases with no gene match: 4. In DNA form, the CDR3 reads TGTGCCAGCAGCCAACAGGACAGGGGCCATGAAAAACTGTTTTTT. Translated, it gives CASSQQDRGHEKLFF.

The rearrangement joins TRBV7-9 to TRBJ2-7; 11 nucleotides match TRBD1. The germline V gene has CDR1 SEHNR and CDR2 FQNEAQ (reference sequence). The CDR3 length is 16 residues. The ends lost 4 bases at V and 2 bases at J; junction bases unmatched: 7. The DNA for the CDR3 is TGTGCCAGCAGCTCTTCCCCGGGACAGGGGGCCTACGAGCAGTACTTC. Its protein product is CASSSSPGQGAYEQYF.

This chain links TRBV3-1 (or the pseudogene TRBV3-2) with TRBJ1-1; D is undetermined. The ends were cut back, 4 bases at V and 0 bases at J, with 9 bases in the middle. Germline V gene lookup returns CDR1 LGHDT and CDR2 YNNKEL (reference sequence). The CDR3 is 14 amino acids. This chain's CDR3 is CASSPSLMNTEAFF. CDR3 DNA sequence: TGTGCCAGCAGCCCGAGTCTCATGAACACTGAAGCTTTCTTT.

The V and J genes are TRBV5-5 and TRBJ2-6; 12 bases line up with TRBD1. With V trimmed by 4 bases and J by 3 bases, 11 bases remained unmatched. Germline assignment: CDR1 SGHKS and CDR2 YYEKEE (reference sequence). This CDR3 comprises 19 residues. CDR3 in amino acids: CASSIPGTGGASGANVLTF. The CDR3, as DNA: TGTGCCAGCAGCATACCCGGGACAGGGGGCGCGAGTGGGGCCAACGTCCTGACTTTC.

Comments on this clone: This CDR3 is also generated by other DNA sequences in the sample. The CDR3 sequence: CASRRGQSNNEQFF. CDR3 DNA sequence: TGTGCCAGCAGGAGGGGACAGTCGAACAATGAGCAGTTCTTC. The chain carries TRBV6-5 and TRBJ2-1; TRBD1 matches 7 bases. CDR1 and CDR2 from the germline V gene are MNHEY and SVGAGI. J was trimmed by 5 bases and V by 6 bases; bases with no gene match: 7. This CDR3 is built from 14 residues.

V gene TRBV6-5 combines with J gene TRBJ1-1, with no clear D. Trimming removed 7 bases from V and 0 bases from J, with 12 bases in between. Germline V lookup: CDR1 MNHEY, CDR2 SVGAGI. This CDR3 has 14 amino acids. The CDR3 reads CASNPDNLNTEAFF. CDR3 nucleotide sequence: TGTGCCAGCAATCCCGACAACCTGAACACTGAAGCTTTCTTT.

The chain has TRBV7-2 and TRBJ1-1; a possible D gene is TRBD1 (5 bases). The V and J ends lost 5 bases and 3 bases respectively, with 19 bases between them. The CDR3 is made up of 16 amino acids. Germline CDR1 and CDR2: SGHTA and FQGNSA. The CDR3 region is CASSPSWGGRDTEAFF. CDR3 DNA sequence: TGTGCCAGCAGCCCTAGCTGGGGCGGGCGGGACACTGAAGCTTTCTTT.

DNA of the CDR3: TGTGCCAGCAGCCATAGCACCCTGGGGGTTTTCCGTGGCTACACCTTC. Protein: CASSHSTLGVFRGYTF. The rearrangement joins TRBV3-1 (or the pseudogene TRBV3-2) to TRBJ1-2; possible D gene TRBD1, 5 bases. Trimming removed 3 bases at V and 7 bases at J, with 21 bases between. Germline CDR1 reads LGHDT; CDR2 reads YNNKEL (reference sequence). The CDR3 is 16 residues long.

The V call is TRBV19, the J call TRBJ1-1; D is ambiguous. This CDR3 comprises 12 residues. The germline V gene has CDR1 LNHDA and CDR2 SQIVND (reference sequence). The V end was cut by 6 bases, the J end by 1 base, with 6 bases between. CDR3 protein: CASRFTNTEAFF. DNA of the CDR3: TGTGCCAGTAGATTTACGAACACTGAAGCTTTCTTT.

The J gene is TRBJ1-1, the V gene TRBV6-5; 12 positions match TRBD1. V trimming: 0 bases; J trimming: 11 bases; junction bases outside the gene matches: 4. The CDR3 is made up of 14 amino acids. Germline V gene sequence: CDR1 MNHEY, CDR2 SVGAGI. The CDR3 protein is CASSYSGQGAKAFF. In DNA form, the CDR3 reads TGTGCCAGCAGTTACTCGGGACAGGGGGCAAAGGCTTTCTTT.

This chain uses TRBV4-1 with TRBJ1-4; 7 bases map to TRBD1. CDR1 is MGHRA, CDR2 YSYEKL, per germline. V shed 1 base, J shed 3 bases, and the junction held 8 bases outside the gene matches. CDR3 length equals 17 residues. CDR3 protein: CASSQVRGAPANEKLFF. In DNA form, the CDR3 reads TGCGCCAGCAGCCAAGTCAGGGGGGCGCCGGCTAATGAAAAACTGTTTTTT.